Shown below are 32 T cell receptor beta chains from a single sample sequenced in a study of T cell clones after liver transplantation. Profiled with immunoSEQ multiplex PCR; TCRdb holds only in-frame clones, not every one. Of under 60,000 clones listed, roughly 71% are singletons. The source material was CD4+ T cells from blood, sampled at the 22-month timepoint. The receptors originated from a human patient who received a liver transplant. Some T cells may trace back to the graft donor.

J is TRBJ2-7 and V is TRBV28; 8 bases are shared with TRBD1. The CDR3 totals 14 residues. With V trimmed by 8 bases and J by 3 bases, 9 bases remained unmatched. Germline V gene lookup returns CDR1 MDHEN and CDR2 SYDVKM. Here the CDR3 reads CASGGTGENYEQYF. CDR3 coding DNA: TGTGCCAGCGGTGGGACAGGCGAAAACTACGAGCAGTACTTC.

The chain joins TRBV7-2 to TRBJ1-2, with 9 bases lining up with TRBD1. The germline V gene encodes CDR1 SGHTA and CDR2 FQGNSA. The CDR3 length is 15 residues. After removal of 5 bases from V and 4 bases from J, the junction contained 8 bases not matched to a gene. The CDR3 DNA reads TGTGCCAGCAGCCCAACGGGGACAGGGCTCTATGGCTACACCTTC. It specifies CASSPTGTGLYGYTF.

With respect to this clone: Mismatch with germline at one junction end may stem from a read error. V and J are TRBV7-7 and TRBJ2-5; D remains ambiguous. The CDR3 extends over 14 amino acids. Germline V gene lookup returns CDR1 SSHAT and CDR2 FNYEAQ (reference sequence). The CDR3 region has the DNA TGTGCTAGCAGCTTAGTAGGCAGTCAAGAGACCCAGTACTTC. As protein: CASSLVGSQETQYF. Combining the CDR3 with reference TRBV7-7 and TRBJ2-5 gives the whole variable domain GAGVSQSPRYKVTKRGQDVTLRCDPISSHATLYWYQQALGQGPEFLTYFNYEAQPDKSGLPSDRFSAERPEGSISTLTIQRTEQRDSAMYRCASSLVGSQETQYFGPGTRLLVL.

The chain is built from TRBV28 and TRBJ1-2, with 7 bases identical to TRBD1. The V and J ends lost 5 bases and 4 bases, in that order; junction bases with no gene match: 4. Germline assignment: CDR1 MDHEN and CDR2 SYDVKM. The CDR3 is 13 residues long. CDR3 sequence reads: CASSEDRFYGYTF. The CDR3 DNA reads TGTGCCAGCAGTGAGGACAGGTTCTATGGCTACACCTTC.

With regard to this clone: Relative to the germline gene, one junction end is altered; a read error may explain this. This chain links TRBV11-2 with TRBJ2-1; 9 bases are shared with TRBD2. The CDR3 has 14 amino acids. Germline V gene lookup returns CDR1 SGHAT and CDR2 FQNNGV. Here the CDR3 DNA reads TGTGCCAGCAGATTAGCGGGGGAGCACAATGAGCAGTTCTTC. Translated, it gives CASRLAGEHNEQFF.

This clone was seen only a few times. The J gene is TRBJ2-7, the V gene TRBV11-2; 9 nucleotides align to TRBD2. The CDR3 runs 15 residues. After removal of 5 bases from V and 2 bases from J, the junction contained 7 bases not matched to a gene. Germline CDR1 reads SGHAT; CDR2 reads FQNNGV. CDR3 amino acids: CASSPDGGGAYEQYF. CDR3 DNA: TGTGCCAGCAGCCCGGACGGCGGGGGGGCCTACGAGCAGTACTTC. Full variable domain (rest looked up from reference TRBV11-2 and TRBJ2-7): EAGVAQSPRYKIIEKRQSVAFWCNPISGHATLYWYQQILGQGPKLLIQFQNNGVVDDSQLPKDRFSAERLKGVDSTLKIQPAKLEDSAVYLCASSPDGGGAYEQYFGPGTRLTVT.

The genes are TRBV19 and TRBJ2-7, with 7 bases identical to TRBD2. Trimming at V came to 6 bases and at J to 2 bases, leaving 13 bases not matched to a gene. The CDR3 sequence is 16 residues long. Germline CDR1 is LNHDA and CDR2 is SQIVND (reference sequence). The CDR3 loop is CASSDLGGVFPYEQYF. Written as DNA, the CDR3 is TGTGCCAGTAGCGACTTGGGAGGGGTTTTCCCCTACGAGCAGTACTTC.

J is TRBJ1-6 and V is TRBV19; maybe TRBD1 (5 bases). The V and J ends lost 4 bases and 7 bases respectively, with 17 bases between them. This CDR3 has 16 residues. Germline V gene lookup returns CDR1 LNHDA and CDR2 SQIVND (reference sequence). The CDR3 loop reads CASSSSMGRQNSPLHF. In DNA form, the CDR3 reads TGTGCCAGTAGTAGCAGCATGGGGCGGCAGAATTCACCCCTCCACTTT.

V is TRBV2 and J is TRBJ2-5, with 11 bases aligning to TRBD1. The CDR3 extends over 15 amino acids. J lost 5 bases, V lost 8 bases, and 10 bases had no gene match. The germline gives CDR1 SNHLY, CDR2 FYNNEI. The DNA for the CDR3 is TGTGCCAGCGGGGGACAGGGGGTGGGTAGGGAGACCCAGTACTTC. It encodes CASGGQGVGRETQYF.

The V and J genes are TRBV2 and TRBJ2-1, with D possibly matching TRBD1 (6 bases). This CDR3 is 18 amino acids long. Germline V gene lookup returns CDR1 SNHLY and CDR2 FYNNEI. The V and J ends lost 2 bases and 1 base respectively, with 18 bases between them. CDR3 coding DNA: TGTGCCAGCAGTGAATCCCCTTCAGGGGTTGGTTCCTACAATGAGCAGTTCTTC. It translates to CASSESPSGVGSYNEQFF.

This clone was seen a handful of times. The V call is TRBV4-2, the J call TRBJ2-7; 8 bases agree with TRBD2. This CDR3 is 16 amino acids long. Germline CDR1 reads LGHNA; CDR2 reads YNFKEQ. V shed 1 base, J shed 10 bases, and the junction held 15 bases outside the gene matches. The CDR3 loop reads CASSQVTSGGDRGQYF. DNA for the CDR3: TGTGCCAGCAGCCAAGTCACCAGCGGGGGAGACCGGGGCCAGTACTTC.

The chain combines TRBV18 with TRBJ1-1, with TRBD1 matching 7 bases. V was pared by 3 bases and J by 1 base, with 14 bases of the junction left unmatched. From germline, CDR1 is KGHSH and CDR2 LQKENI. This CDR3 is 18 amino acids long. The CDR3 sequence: CASSPPGQPRISNTEAFF. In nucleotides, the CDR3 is TGTGCCAGCTCACCCCCGGGACAGCCGAGAATTTCGAACACTGAAGCTTTCTTT.

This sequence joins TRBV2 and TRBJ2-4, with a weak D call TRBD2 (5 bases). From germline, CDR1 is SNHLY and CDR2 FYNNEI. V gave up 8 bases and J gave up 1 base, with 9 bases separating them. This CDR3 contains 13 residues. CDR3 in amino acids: CASRGFAKNIQYF. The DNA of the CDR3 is TGTGCCAGCCGCGGGTTTGCCAAAAACATTCAGTACTTC. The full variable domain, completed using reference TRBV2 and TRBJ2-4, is EPEVTQTPSHQVTQMGQEVILRCVPISNHLYFYWYRQILGQKVEFLVSFYNNEISEKSEIFDDQFSVERPDGSNFTLKIRSTKLEDSAMYFCASRGFAKNIQYFGAGTRLSVL.

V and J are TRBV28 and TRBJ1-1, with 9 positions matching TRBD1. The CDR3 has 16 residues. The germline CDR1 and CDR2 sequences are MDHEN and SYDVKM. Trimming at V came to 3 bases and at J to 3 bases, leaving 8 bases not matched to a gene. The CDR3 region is CASSFSPQGAYTEAFF. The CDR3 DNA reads TGTGCCAGCAGTTTCTCCCCACAGGGGGCTTACACTGAAGCTTTCTTT. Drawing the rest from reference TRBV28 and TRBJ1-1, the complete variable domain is DVKVTQSSRYLVKRTGEKVFLECVQDMDHENMFWYRQDPGLGLRLIYFSYDVKMKEKGDIPEGYSVSREKKERFSLILESASTNQTSMYLCASSFSPQGAYTEAFFGQGTRLTVV.

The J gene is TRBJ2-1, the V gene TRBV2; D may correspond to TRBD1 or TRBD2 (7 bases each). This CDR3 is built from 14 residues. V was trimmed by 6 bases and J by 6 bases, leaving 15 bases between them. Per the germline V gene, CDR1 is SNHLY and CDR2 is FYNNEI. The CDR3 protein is CASSDVRGGNEQFF. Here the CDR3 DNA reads TGTGCCAGCAGCGACGTCAGGGGGGGCAATGAGCAGTTCTTC.

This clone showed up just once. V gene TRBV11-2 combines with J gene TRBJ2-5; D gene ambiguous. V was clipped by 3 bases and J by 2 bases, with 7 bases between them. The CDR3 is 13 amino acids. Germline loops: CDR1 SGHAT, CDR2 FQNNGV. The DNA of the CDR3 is TGTGCCAGCAGCTTCGGGCAGCAAGAGACCCAGTACTTC. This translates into CASSFGQQETQYF.

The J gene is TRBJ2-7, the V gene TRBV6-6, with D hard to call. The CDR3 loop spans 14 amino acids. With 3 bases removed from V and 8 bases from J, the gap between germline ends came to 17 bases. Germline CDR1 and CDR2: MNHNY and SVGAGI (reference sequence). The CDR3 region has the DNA TGTGCCAGCAGTTATTCCCGGGTGGCGGAAAAGCAGTACTTC. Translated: CASSYSRVAEKQYF.

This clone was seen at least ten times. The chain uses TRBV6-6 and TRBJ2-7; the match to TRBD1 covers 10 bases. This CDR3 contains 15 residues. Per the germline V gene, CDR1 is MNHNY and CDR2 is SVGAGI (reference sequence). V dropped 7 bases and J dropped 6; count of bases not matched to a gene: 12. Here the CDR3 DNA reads TGTGCCAGCACCCCACCCGGGACAGGGGCCCGCGAGCAGTACTTC. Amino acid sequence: CASTPPGTGAREQYF.

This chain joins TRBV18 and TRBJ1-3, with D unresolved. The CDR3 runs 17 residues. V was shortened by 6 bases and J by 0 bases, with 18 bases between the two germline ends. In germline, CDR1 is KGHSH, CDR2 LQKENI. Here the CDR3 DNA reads TGTGCCAGCTCTCCCGGGTTGAGAGCGAGCTCTGGAAACACCATATATTTT. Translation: CASSPGLRASSGNTIYF.

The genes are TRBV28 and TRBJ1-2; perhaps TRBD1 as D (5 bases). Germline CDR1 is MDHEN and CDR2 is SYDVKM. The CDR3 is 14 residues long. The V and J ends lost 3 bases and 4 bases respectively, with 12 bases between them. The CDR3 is CASSLGQGLYGYTF. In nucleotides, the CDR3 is TGTGCCAGCAGTTTGGGGCAGGGCCTCTATGGCTACACCTTC.

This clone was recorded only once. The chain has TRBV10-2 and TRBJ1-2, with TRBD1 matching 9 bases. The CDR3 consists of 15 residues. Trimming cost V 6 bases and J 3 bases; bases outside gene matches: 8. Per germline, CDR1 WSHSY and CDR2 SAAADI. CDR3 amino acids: CASRRDRGSDYGYTF. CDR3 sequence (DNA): TGCGCCAGCAGACGCGACAGGGGGTCGGACTATGGCTACACCTTC.

In DNA, the CDR3 is TGTGCCAGCAGCCAAGAATGGGGGTTCCAATCGGGTGAGCAGTTCTTC. Encoded protein: CASSQEWGFQSGEQFF. This chain connects TRBV14 to TRBJ2-1; D could derive from TRBD1 or TRBD2 (5 bases each). Germline assignment: CDR1 SGHDN and CDR2 FVKESK. Trimming stripped 0 bases from V and 9 bases from J, with 18 bases between. There are 16 residues in the CDR3.

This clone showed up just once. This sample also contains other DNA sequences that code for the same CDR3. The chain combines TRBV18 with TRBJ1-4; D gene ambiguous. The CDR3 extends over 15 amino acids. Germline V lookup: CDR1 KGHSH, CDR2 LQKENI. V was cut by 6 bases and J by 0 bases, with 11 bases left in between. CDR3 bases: TGTGCCAGCTCGCCGAACAGTGCAACTAATGAAAAACTGTTTTTT. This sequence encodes CASSPNSATNEKLFF.

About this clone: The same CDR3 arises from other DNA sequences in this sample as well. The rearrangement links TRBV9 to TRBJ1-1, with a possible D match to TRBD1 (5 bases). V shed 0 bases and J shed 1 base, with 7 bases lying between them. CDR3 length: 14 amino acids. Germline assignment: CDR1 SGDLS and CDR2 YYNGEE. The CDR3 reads CASSVGTGNTEAFF. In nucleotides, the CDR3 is TGTGCCAGCAGCGTAGGTACAGGGAACACTGAAGCTTTCTTT.

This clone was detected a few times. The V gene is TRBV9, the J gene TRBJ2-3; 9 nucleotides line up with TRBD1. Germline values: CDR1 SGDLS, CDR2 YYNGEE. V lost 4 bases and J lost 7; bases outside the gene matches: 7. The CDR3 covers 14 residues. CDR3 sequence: CASSPRDRANTQYF. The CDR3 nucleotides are TGTGCCAGCAGCCCCCGGGACAGGGCAAATACGCAGTATTTT.

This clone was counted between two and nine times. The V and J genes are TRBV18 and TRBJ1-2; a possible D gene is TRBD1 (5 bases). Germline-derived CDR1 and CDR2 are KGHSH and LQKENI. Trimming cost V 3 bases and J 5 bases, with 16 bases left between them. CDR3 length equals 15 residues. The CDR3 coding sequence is TGTGCCAGCTCACCGAGACAGCATGGGTATTATGGCTACACCTTC. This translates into CASSPRQHGYYGYTF.

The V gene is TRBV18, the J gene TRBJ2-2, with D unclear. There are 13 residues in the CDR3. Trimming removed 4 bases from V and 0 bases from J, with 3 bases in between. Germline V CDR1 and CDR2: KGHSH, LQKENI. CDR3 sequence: CASSLANTGELFF. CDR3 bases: TGTGCCAGCTCACTCGCGAACACCGGGGAGCTGTTTTTT.

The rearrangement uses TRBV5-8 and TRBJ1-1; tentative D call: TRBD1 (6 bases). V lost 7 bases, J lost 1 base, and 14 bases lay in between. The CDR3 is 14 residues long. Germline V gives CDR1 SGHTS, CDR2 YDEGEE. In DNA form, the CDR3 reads TGTGCCAGCCCCTTCAGGGGCGGGAACACTGAAGCTTTCTTT. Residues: CASPFRGGNTEAFF.

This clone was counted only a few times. The CDR3 region has the DNA TGTGCCATCAGTGAGTCTCCATGGAAGGGCTCCGGCCCCGACGGAAACACCATATATTTT. This sequence encodes CAISESPWKGSGPDGNTIYF. The J gene is TRBJ1-3, the V gene TRBV10-3; D gene unclear. Germline values: CDR1 ENHRY, CDR2 SYGVKD. The CDR3 loop spans 20 amino acids. Between the trimmed V and J ends, which lost 0 bases and 4 bases, there was a span of 25 bases.

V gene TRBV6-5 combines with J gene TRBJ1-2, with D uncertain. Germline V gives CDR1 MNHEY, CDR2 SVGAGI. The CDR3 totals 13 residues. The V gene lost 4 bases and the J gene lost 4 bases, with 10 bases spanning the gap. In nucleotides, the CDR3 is TGTGCCAGCAGTTTCGAACAGTCCTATGGCTACACCTTC. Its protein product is CASSFEQSYGYTF.

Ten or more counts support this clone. The CDR3 DNA is TGTGCCAGTAGCTTCCGACAGGACGGATACACCTTC. Amino acid sequence: CASSFRQDGYTF. The chain joins TRBV19 to TRBJ1-2; tentative D call: TRBD1 (6 bases). Per germline, CDR1 LNHDA and CDR2 SQIVND (reference sequence). Trimming removed 6 bases from V and 11 bases from J, with 16 bases in between. This CDR3 spans 12 amino acids.

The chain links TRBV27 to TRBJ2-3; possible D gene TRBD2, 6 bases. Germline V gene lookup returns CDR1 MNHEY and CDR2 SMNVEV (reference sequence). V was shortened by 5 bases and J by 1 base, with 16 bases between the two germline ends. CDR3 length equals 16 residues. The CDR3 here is CASSPVDWRGTDTQYF. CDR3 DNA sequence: TGTGCCAGCAGTCCCGTTGACTGGAGGGGCACAGATACGCAGTATTTT.